Shown below are 28 T cell receptor beta chains from a single sample sequenced in a study of T cell responses to AZD1222 COVID-19 vaccine. Using immunoSEQ multiplex PCR, the repertoire was profiled, and TCRdb retains in-frame clones only, with some absent. The table lists over 130,000 clones, around 88% of them singletons, with around 3.3% in the top ten. This material consisted of peripheral blood, taken on day 0 of AZD1222 vaccination. These receptors were obtained from an adult in good health.

The rearrangement links TRBV9 to TRBJ2-2; 7 bases fit TRBD1. V was clipped by 4 bases and J by 1 base; unmatched bases: 10. Looked up from germline, CDR1 is SGDLS and CDR2 is YYNGEE. The CDR3 is 17 residues long. The CDR3: CASSPRTGPGNTGELFF. In nucleotides, the CDR3 is TGTGCCAGCAGCCCCCGGACAGGTCCTGGGAACACCGGGGAGCTGTTTTTT.

The chain is built from TRBV6-5 and TRBJ1-1; 9 nucleotides align to TRBD1. The CDR3 spans 13 residues. Germline CDR1 and CDR2: MNHEY and SVGAGI. The junction had 6 bases not matched to a gene; V was cut back by 8 bases and J by 5 bases. The DNA of the CDR3 is TGTGCCAGCTCGGGGACAGGGAGGACTGAAGCTTTCTTT. This codes for CASSGTGRTEAFF.

This clone was seen only once. The chain combines TRBV5-1 with TRBJ2-1; D is perhaps TRBD1 (6 bases). The CDR3 totals 14 residues. Trimming took off 0 bases at V and 7 bases at J, with 11 bases between the two ends. The V gene's germline CDR1 is SGHRS and CDR2 YFSETQ. CDR3 sequence: CASSLGYQGNEQFF. Written as DNA, the CDR3 is TGCGCCAGCAGCTTGGGTTATCAGGGGAATGAGCAGTTCTTC.

This chain joins TRBV11-2 and TRBJ2-7; 9 bases match TRBD1. CDR1 and CDR2 from the germline V gene are SGHAT and FQNNGV. This CDR3 spans 15 amino acids. V shed 5 bases, J shed 4 bases, and the junction held 9 bases outside the gene matches. The CDR3 DNA is TGTGCCAGCAGCCCCCCGGACAGGGGCTTTTACGAGCAGTACTTC. Translated: CASSPPDRGFYEQYF. The complete variable domain, with remaining parts taken from reference TRBV11-2 and TRBJ2-7, reads EAGVAQSPRYKIIEKRQSVAFWCNPISGHATLYWYQQILGQGPKLLIQFQNNGVVDDSQLPKDRFSAERLKGVDSTLKIQPAKLEDSAVYLCASSPPDRGFYEQYFGPGTRLTVT.

The chain joins TRBV6-4 to TRBJ2-5; 11 bases map to TRBD1. Germline CDR1 MRHNA, CDR2 SNTAGT. Losses at the gene ends were 6 bases for V and 5 bases for J; bases not matched to a gene: 5. The CDR3 runs to 14 residues. The CDR3 here is CASSEGQGAETQYF. The CDR3 nucleotides read TGTGCCAGCAGCGAAGGACAGGGGGCCGAGACCCAGTACTTC.

The CDR3 sequence is CASSPRRVAGEDEQYF. The CDR3, as DNA: TGTGCCAGCAGTCCTCGGAGGGTAGCGGGTGAGGACGAGCAGTACTTC. The chain combines TRBV27 with TRBJ2-7, with 7 bases aligning to TRBD2. The J segment lost 5 bases and the V segment lost 5 bases, leaving 15 bases of the junction unmatched. The V gene's germline CDR1 is MNHEY and CDR2 SMNVEV (reference sequence). This CDR3 region has 16 residues.

J is TRBJ2-7 and V is TRBV18; TRBD2 might be the D (7 bases). The CDR3 spans 16 residues. V was clipped by 0 bases and J by 5 bases, with 17 bases between them. Germline V gene lookup returns CDR1 KGHSH and CDR2 LQKENI. Written as DNA, the CDR3 is TGTGCCAGCTCACCACCGGGGGCGGGAGCGTGGAACGAGCAGTACTTC. Its protein is CASSPPGAGAWNEQYF. The whole variable domain, remainder taken from reference TRBV18 and TRBJ2-7, is NAGVMQNPRHLVRRRGQEARLRCSPMKGHSHVYWYRQLPEEGLKFMVYLQKENIIDESGMPKERFSAEFPKEGPSILRIQQVVRGDSAAYFCASSPPGAGAWNEQYFGPGTRLTVT.

The J gene is TRBJ1-2, the V gene TRBV28; D is unresolved. CDR3 size: 11 residues. CDR1 and CDR2 from the germline V gene are MDHEN and SYDVKM. The V and J ends lost 4 bases and 0 bases respectively, with 0 bases between them. The CDR3 nucleotides are TGTGCCAGCAGTTCTAACTATGGCTACACCTTC. Its translation: CASSSNYGYTF.

The V call is TRBV28, the J call TRBJ1-2; TRBD1 matches 9 bases. Trimming cost V 5 bases and J 4 bases; bases outside gene matches: 8. The CDR3 extends over 15 amino acids. CDR1 and CDR2 from the germline V gene are MDHEN and SYDVKM. The CDR3 region is CASSPGTGYSYGYTF. CDR3 nucleotide sequence: TGTGCCAGCAGTCCCGGGACAGGGTATTCCTATGGCTACACCTTC.

The rearrangement links TRBV28 to TRBJ1-2, with TRBD1 matching over 7 bases. The trim removed 7 bases at V and 7 bases at J, leaving 9 bases unmatched. Germline-derived CDR1 and CDR2 are MDHEN and SYDVKM. The CDR3 spans 13 residues. The DNA for the CDR3 is TGTGCCAGCACCCTCGACAGGGCGGTTGGCTACACCTTC. Encoded protein: CASTLDRAVGYTF.

This clone was seen more than once but under ten times. The chain joins TRBV9 to TRBJ1-1; no clear D gene. V lost 3 bases to trimming and J lost 3 bases, with 12 bases between them. CDR3 length equals 14 residues. Germline V gene lookup returns CDR1 SGDLS and CDR2 YYNGEE. CDR3 protein: CASSALGKDTEAFF. The CDR3 DNA reads TGTGCCAGCAGCGCCCTTGGCAAGGACACTGAAGCTTTCTTT.

This clone has only one observation. This chain joins TRBV6-5 and TRBJ1-2; D remains ambiguous. The V gene's germline CDR1 is MNHEY and CDR2 SVGAGI. CDR3 length equals 16 residues. With 0 bases removed from V and 0 bases from J, the gap between germline ends came to 11 bases. CDR3 sequence: CASSYSSPIANYGYTF. For the CDR3, the DNA is TGTGCCAGCAGTTACTCGAGCCCGATAGCTAACTATGGCTACACCTTC.

This chain uses TRBV30 with TRBJ2-4; unclear D gene. Trimming cost V 3 bases and J 1 base, with 4 bases left between them. CDR1 is GTSNPN and CDR2 is SVGIG in the germline V gene (reference sequence). This CDR3 has 12 amino acids. CDR3 loop: CAWSQAKNIQYF. The CDR3 nucleotides read TGTGCCTGGAGCCAGGCCAAAAACATTCAGTACTTC.

In this sample, this clone turned up many times. The gene calls are TRBV19 and TRBJ1-1; TRBD1 might be the D (5 bases). The germline gives CDR1 LNHDA, CDR2 SQIVND (reference sequence). CDR3 length: 14 residues. Trimming cost V 3 bases and J 3 bases, with 11 bases left between them. The CDR3 DNA follows: TGTGCCAGTAGTATCTGGGGCCTTGACACTGAAGCTTTCTTT. This codes for CASSIWGLDTEAFF.

The V and J genes are TRBV7-2 and TRBJ2-7, with 7 positions matching TRBD2. The CDR3 totals 16 residues. J lost 0 bases, V lost 5 bases, and 10 bases had no gene match. Germline CDR1 is SGHTA and CDR2 is FQGNSA. CDR3 DNA: TGTGCCAGCAGCCCCACGGTGGGGGAGGGCTCCTACGAGCAGTACTTC. It is translated as CASSPTVGEGSYEQYF.

The CDR3 region is CASSPDRLVSYEQYF. In DNA, the CDR3 is TGTGCCAGCAGCCCAGACAGGTTGGTTTCCTACGAGCAGTACTTC. J is TRBJ2-7 and V is TRBV7-8, with a possible D match to TRBD1 (6 bases). V lost 5 bases and J 1 base, leaving 15 bases between the germline ends. From germline, CDR1 is SGHVS and CDR2 FQNEAQ. CDR3 length equals 15 residues.

This chain connects TRBV19 to TRBJ2-5, with a possible D match to TRBD2 (6 bases). CDR1 is LNHDA, CDR2 SQIVND, per germline (reference sequence). Trimming removed 7 bases at V and 4 bases at J, with 16 bases between. The CDR3 length is 14 residues. The CDR3 DNA is TGTGCCAGTAAGGGCAAGAGGGGAGGAGAGACCCAGTACTTC. Encoded protein: CASKGKRGGETQYF.

The rearrangement joins TRBV4-3 to TRBJ2-6; D may be TRBD2 (6 bases). Germline CDR1 is LGHNA and CDR2 is YSLEER. This CDR3 spans 18 amino acids. The V end lost 2 bases, the J end lost 0 bases, and 14 bases lay between the germline ends. The CDR3 DNA sequence: TGCGCCAGCAGCCAATCAGAAGGCGGGACCTCTGGGGCCAACGTCCTGACTTTC. This codes for CASSQSEGGTSGANVLTF.

DNA of the CDR3: TGTGCCAGCAGTTGGGACAGCACCTATGGCTACACCTTC. Residues: CASSWDSTYGYTF. The chain carries TRBV12-3 or TRBV12-4 and TRBJ1-2; 7 bases fit TRBD1. Germline trimming cut 4 bases from V and 4 bases from J; bases unmatched to any gene: 3. This CDR3 has 13 amino acids.

This chain uses TRBV10-2 with TRBJ2-7, with 13 bases fitting TRBD2. Germline trimming cut 6 bases from V and 3 bases from J; bases unmatched to any gene: 8. Germline CDR1 is WSHSY and CDR2 is SAAADI. The CDR3 is made up of 16 amino acids. Here the CDR3 DNA reads TGCGCCAGCAGGGAGAGCGGACTAGCGGGAGTCTACGAGCAGTACTTC. It is translated as CASRESGLAGVYEQYF.

The chain joins TRBV30 to TRBJ2-6; no definite D call. The germline V and J ends were trimmed by 2 bases and 0 bases, with 20 bases remaining between them. Germline CDR1 GTSNPN, CDR2 SVGIG (reference sequence). The CDR3 contains 19 residues. For the CDR3, the DNA is TGTGCCTGGAGTCGGCAGAATTACCCTTGGGGCTCTGGGGCCAACGTCCTGACTTTC. It encodes CAWSRQNYPWGSGANVLTF.

The chain combines TRBV3-1 (or the pseudogene TRBV3-2) with TRBJ2-7; a possible D gene is TRBD1 (5 bases). The CDR3 length is 14 residues. Germline V lookup: CDR1 LGHDT, CDR2 YNNKEL (reference sequence). V lost 2 bases and J 3 bases, leaving 11 bases between the germline ends. The CDR3 region has the DNA TGTGCCAGCAGCCAATTTTCAGGGAACTACGAGCAGTACTTC. Its protein product is CASSQFSGNYEQYF.

The rearrangement uses TRBV10-3 and TRBJ1-4, with D unclear. Trimming cost V 10 bases and J 7 bases, with 16 bases left between them. CDR1 is ENHRY and CDR2 is SYGVKD in the germline V gene. The CDR3 is 13 residues long. Written as DNA, the CDR3 is TGTGCCACCGGGGAGACCGGGAGTGAAAAACTGTTTTTT. This gives the protein CATGETGSEKLFF.

This rearrangement joins TRBV18 to TRBJ1-2; weak D call: TRBD1 (5 bases). CDR1 is KGHSH, CDR2 LQKENI, per germline. V lost 3 bases, J lost 3 bases, and 17 bases lay in between. This CDR3 has 16 amino acids. CDR3 region: CASSPGTDPRDYGYTF. CDR3 sequence (DNA): TGTGCCAGCTCACCGGGGACCGATCCCCGGGACTATGGCTACACCTTC.

This clone was seen only a few times. The rearrangement uses TRBV7-8 and TRBJ1-2; D unclear. V was clipped by 4 bases and J by 7 bases, with 13 bases between them. Germline V lookup: CDR1 SGHVS, CDR2 FQNEAQ. The CDR3 has 13 residues. The DNA of the CDR3 is TGTGCCAGCAGCTCAAAAGTCGCGGGTGGCTACACCTTC. It codes for CASSSKVAGGYTF.

This clone was seen a single time. This chain connects TRBV7-2 to TRBJ2-7; 11 nucleotides match TRBD2. The CDR3 totals 15 residues. The germline V gene encodes CDR1 SGHTA and CDR2 FQGNSA. J lost 7 bases, V lost 1 base, and 6 bases had no gene match. The CDR3 spells CASSLELAGAREQYF. For the CDR3, the DNA is TGTGCCAGCAGCTTAGAACTAGCGGGAGCAAGAGAGCAGTACTTC.

This chain uses TRBV27 with TRBJ1-1; maybe TRBD1 (5 bases). The length of the CDR3 is 15 residues. The germline V and J ends were trimmed by 3 bases and 4 bases, with 15 bases remaining between them. Germline CDR1 and CDR2: MNHEY and SMNVEV (reference sequence). The CDR3 reads CASSFRVSDGTEAFF. As DNA, the CDR3 is TGTGCCAGCAGTTTCAGGGTGTCGGATGGCACTGAAGCTTTCTTT.

The chain joins TRBV19 to TRBJ1-2; D gene ambiguous. This CDR3 is built from 15 residues. V was shortened by 7 bases and J by 3 bases, with 18 bases between the two germline ends. CDR1 is LNHDA, CDR2 SQIVND, per germline (reference sequence). The CDR3 spells CASIVDSTSHYGYTF. The CDR3 DNA follows: TGTGCCAGTATTGTCGACTCCACTAGTCACTATGGCTACACCTTC.